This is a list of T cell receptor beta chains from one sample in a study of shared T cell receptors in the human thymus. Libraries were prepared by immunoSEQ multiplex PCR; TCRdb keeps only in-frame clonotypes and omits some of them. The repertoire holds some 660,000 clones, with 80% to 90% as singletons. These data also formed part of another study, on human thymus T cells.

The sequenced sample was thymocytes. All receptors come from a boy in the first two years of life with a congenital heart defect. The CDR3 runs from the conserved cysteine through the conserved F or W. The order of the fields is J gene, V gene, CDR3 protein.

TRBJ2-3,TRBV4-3,CASSHSSGVTDTQYF
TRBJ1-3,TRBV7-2,CASSLVGCSSGNTIYF
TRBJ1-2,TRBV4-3,CASSQGHIDPYGYTF
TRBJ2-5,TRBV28,CASSLKGAAVWTQYF
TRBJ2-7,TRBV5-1,CASSSGQGPSEQYF
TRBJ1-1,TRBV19,CASSPGGTKLAFF
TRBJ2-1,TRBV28,CATPPRVDYNEQFF
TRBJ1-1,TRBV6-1,CASKIPGGNTEAFF
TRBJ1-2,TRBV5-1,CASSSRTQGAKGYTF
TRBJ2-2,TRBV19,CASSMIGHEGSTGELFF
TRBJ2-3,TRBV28,CASSSTGGAGKKSTDTQYF
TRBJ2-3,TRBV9,CASSVPVVGQGELTQYF
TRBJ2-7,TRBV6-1,CASSDLGHPHSKSYEQYF
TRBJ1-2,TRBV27,CASSHRQGTGGYTF
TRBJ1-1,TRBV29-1,CSVECGNTEAFF
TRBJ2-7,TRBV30,CAWSPGRGHSYEQYF
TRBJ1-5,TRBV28,CASSLSPTGGVQPQHF
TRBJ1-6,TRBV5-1,CASSLGPGTGDSPLHF
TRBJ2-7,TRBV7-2,CASSPRGTSGVHEQYF
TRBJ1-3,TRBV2,CASRSWGRDRVNSGNTIYF
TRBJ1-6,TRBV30,CAWSVQHGRYRVGPYNSPLHF
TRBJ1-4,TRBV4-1,CASSQEGRGESEKLFF
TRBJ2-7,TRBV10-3,CAISESVATGHEQYF
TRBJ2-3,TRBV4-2,CASSQEGPEITDTQYF
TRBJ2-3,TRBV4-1,CASSQGSSLPDTQYF
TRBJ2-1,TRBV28,CASSFGLAGLSSYNEQFF
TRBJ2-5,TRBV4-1,CASSLGLAETQYF
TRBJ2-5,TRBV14,CASSQDAQRELTETQYF
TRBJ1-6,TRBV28,CASSLTGRGESPLHF
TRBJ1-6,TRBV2,CASSERGNSPLHF